This entry concerns a single TCR beta chain. The antigen is undetermined. V dropped 4 bases and J dropped 4 bases, with 5 bases sitting between them. Looked up from germline, CDR1 is LNHDA and CDR2 is SQIVND (reference sequence). This CDR3 is 12 amino acids long. The entry originates in a study of T cell responses to AZD1222 COVID-19 vaccine. Study-wide findings and caveats: Receipt of two AZD1222 doses was followed by a rise in Spike-specific TCR breadth and depth.

Measured with immunoSEQ multiplex PCR; TCRdb has only the in-frame clones, and not every one. The sample has 100,000 to 150,000 clones, 90% seen once. This TCR was recovered from an adult in good health. The chain uses TRBV19 and TRBJ1-3; D not resolved. The sequenced sample was peripheral blood, obtained on day 0 of AZD1222 vaccination. The CDR3 nucleotides are TGTGCCAGTAGTAGCATCGGAAACACCATATATTTT. This codes for CASSSIGNTIYF.